This T cell receptor beta chain was sequenced in a study of vaccination and CD4 T cells after COVID-19. The wider study: The makeup of the convalescents was six males and four females, two of them Hispanic.

Germline CDR1 and CDR2: MNHNS and SASEGT. J gave up 5 bases and V 6 bases, and 0 bases lay outside the gene matches. This CDR3 comprises 13 residues. This clonotype was found once. Its antigen is unknown. The treatment: approximately 9-day PBMC culture with coronavirus spike peptide pools or control peptides (ViraFEST assay). The Oncomine TCR Beta short-read assay was applied to DNA of cultured CD4+ T cells. Investigators obtained genomic DNA by extraction from cultured CD4+ T cells. TCRdb passed the PCR reads through MiXCR, listing each CDR3 protein once. The sample yields 20,000 or so distinct CDR3 sequences, approximately 50% seen once.

Input material: cultured CD4+ T cells from blood. The chain couples TRBV6-1 to TRBJ1-6; 8 bases agree with TRBD1. This sequence was found in a human donor with COVID-19. The CDR3: CASRDRDNSPLHF. The CDR3 DNA is TGTGCCAGCAGGGACAGGGATAATTCACCCCTCCACTTT.